One and the same sample provided the 8 T cell receptor beta chains below, sequenced in a study of blood T cell repertoires in COVID-19. Sequencing used immunoSEQ multiplex PCR; TCRdb keeps in-frame clones, though not all of them. The sample includes approximately 64,000 clones, 70% to 90% seen only once; the top ten take under 5%. Sequencing used peripheral blood. These TCRs come from a man aged 70-80 years with acute or convalescent COVID-19.

The chain combines TRBV10-3 with TRBJ2-1, with a possible D match to TRBD2 (6 bases). Germline V gene lookup returns CDR1 ENHRY and CDR2 SYGVKD. The CDR3 runs to 14 residues. Trimming took off 4 bases at V and 2 bases at J, with 9 bases between the two ends. The CDR3 region is CAISVAGTYNEQFF. CDR3 DNA sequence: TGTGCCATCAGTGTGGCGGGGACCTACAATGAGCAGTTCTTC.

This chain connects TRBV7-8 to TRBJ2-7, with no clear D. V was cut by 1 base and J by 7 bases, with 11 bases left in between. CDR3 length equals 13 residues. Germline loops: CDR1 SGHVS, CDR2 FQNEAQ. CDR3 residues: CASSLERDLEQYF. CDR3 DNA sequence: TGTGCCAGCAGCTTAGAACGAGATTTGGAGCAGTACTTC. The full variable domain, its missing parts supplied by reference TRBV7-8 and TRBJ2-7, is GAGVSQSPRYKVAKRGQDVALRCDPISGHVSLFWYQQALGQGPEFLTYFQNEAQLDKSGLPSDRFFAERPEGSVSTLKIQRTQQEDSAVYLCASSLERDLEQYFGPGTRLTVT.

In this sample, this clone turned up a few times. V and J are TRBV7-2 and TRBJ1-1; D unclear. The V gene lost 1 base and the J gene lost 1 base, with 13 bases spanning the gap. Germline assignment: CDR1 SGHTA and CDR2 FQGNSA. This CDR3 contains 16 residues. CDR3 bases: TGTGCCAGCAGCTTAGTGCCCCGGGAGGGGAACACTGAAGCTTTCTTT. The encoded protein is CASSLVPREGNTEAFF.

In its sample, this clone was seen once. The chain uses TRBV6-1 and TRBJ2-6; tentatively, D is TRBD1 (6 bases). V lost 4 bases, J lost 0 bases, and 10 bases lay in between. CDR1 and CDR2 (germline): MNHNS, SASEGT. The CDR3 sequence is 16 residues long. The CDR3 DNA sequence: TGTGCCAGCAGTGTGAGGACAGCCTCTGGGGCCAACGTCCTGACTTTC. Encoded protein: CASSVRTASGANVLTF.

V usage is TRBV9 and J usage is TRBJ2-3, with 11 bases that match TRBD2. The J segment lost 0 bases and the V segment lost 0 bases, leaving 6 bases of the junction unmatched. The germline V gene encodes CDR1 SGDLS and CDR2 YYNGEE. CDR3 length: 18 amino acids. CDR3 in amino acids: CASSVVGSGGASTDTQYF. CDR3 bases: TGTGCCAGCAGCGTAGTAGGTAGCGGGGGGGCTAGCACAGATACGCAGTATTTT.

This clone was counted only a few times. The V and J genes are TRBV5-5 and TRBJ2-3; 10 positions agree with TRBD1. The CDR3 is 17 amino acids. The ends lost 0 bases at V and 4 bases at J; junction bases unmatched: 8. In germline, CDR1 is SGHKS, CDR2 YYEKEE (reference sequence). CDR3 bases: TGTGCCAGCAGCTTGGCCCTGGGGACAGGGGTTTCAGATACGCAGTATTTT. Its translation is CASSLALGTGVSDTQYF.

The chain links TRBV25-1 to TRBJ2-7; maybe TRBD2 (5 bases). The CDR3 covers 14 residues. Germline V gives CDR1 MGHDK, CDR2 SYGVNS. V lost 8 bases to trimming and J lost 0 bases, with 14 bases between them. Written as DNA, the CDR3 is TGTGCCAGCGGACTTTCGGGAACCTCCTACGAGCAGTACTTC. Its protein product is CASGLSGTSYEQYF.

This chain joins TRBV5-3 and TRBJ2-7, with 8 bases that match TRBD1. TRBV5-3 is annotated as an ORF whose role is uncertain. V shed 8 bases and J 3 bases; nucleotides not matched to a gene: 16. This CDR3 is built from 16 residues. The CDR3 DNA is TGTGCCAGTTCCGGACAGGGTATAAGCACAATCTACGAGCAGTACTTC. This encodes CASSGQGISTIYEQYF.